What follows are 28 T cell receptor beta chains derived from one specimen sequenced in a study of cytomegalovirus exposure and HLA in healthy donors. Libraries were prepared by immunoSEQ multiplex PCR; TCRdb keeps only in-frame clonotypes and omits some of them. The repertoire includes 300,000 to 400,000 clones, roughly 88% of them detected once, and about 0.8% sits in the top ten. Sequenced: PBMCs. Every receptor here comes from a young woman in good health and CMV-seronegative.

CDR3 amino acids: CASSVFSSGGISDNEQFF. CDR3 nucleotide sequence: TGTGCCAGCAGCGTATTCTCTAGCGGGGGTATTTCTGACAATGAGCAGTTCTTC. The J gene is TRBJ2-1, the V gene TRBV9, with 10 bases fitting TRBD2. Germline loops: CDR1 SGDLS, CDR2 YYNGEE. V lost 1 base and J lost 5; bases outside the gene matches: 12. CDR3 length equals 18 residues.

The chain links TRBV7-3 to TRBJ2-5, with 7 bases lining up with TRBD1. The junction had 5 bases not matched to a gene; V was cut back by 5 bases and J by 11 bases. Germline CDR1 and CDR2: SGHTA and FQGTGA. The CDR3 runs 11 residues. In nucleotides, the CDR3 is TGTGCCAGCAGCGTAGACAGGGCTCAGTACTTC. Its translation: CASSVDRAQYF. The variable domain in full, completed from reference TRBV7-3 and TRBJ2-5, reads GAGVSQTPSNKVTEKGKYVELRCDPISGHTALYWYRQSLGQGPEFLIYFQGTGAADDSGLPNDRFFAVRPEGSVSTLKIQRTERGDSAVYLCASSVDRAQYFGPGTRLLVL.

The gene calls are TRBV9 and TRBJ1-1; D gene uncertain. This CDR3 has 14 amino acids. Germline V gene data show CDR1 as SGDLS and CDR2 as YYNGEE. The V and J ends lost 0 bases and 2 bases respectively, with 8 bases between them. CDR3 sequence reads: CASSVGQKNTEAFF. The CDR3 nucleotides read TGTGCCAGCAGCGTAGGCCAGAAAAACACTGAAGCTTTCTTT.

The V and J genes are TRBV2 and TRBJ2-3; 7 positions match TRBD1. The germline V gene has CDR1 SNHLY and CDR2 FYNNEI. Germline trimming cut 6 bases from V and 1 base from J; bases unmatched to any gene: 4. The CDR3 length is 14 residues. The CDR3 is CASRGTVRTDTQYF. The CDR3 nucleotides are TGTGCCAGCAGGGGGACAGTCCGCACAGATACGCAGTATTTT.

The chain joins TRBV5-1 to TRBJ2-3; 7 bases line up with TRBD2. CDR1 is SGHRS and CDR2 is YFSETQ in the germline V gene. This CDR3 region has 19 residues. Trimming removed 4 bases from V and 2 bases from J; junction bases left unmatched: 19. The CDR3 here is CASSHPVVLAEGYTDTQYF. As DNA, the CDR3 is TGCGCCAGCAGCCACCCAGTGGTGCTAGCGGAGGGGTACACAGATACGCAGTATTTT.

This clone was seen more than once but under ten times. The CDR3 nucleotides read TGTGCCAGCAGTGAAGGGGGGGGCTACACCTTC. Its translation is CASSEGGGYTF. V usage is TRBV25-1 and J usage is TRBJ1-2; the D gene is possibly TRBD1 (5 bases). Germline CDR1 MGHDK, CDR2 SYGVNS. The ends were cut back, 2 bases at V and 8 bases at J, with 6 bases in the middle. The CDR3 sequence is 11 residues long.

The V and J genes are TRBV19 and TRBJ1-1; unclear D gene. V was shortened by 3 bases and J by 0 bases, with 11 bases between the two germline ends. Germline-derived CDR1 and CDR2 are LNHDA and SQIVND (reference sequence). This CDR3 comprises 15 residues. This CDR3 is CASSIGGQVNTEAFF. Written as DNA, the CDR3 is TGTGCCAGTAGTATTGGAGGTCAGGTGAACACTGAAGCTTTCTTT.

The chain employs TRBV15 and TRBJ2-3, with D possibly being TRBD1 (6 bases). Germline lookup yields CDR1 LNHNV and CDR2 YYDKDF (reference sequence). This CDR3 spans 15 amino acids. Trimming took 0 bases from V and 3 from J, leaving 10 bases between them. CDR3 bases: TGTGCCACCAGCAGAGATCCAAGGGGGACAGATACGCAGTATTTT. This gives the protein CATSRDPRGTDTQYF.

The chain joins TRBV7-8 to TRBJ1-2; 8 bases line up with TRBD1. CDR3 length: 13 residues. Germline V gene sequence: CDR1 SGHVS, CDR2 FQNEAQ. The J segment lost 13 bases and the V segment lost 2 bases, leaving 9 bases of the junction unmatched. Written as DNA, the CDR3 is TGTGCCAGCAGCTTACCCGGCAGGGGGCTCCCCACCTTC. This codes for CASSLPGRGLPTF.

This sequence joins TRBV30 and TRBJ1-1; TRBD1 matches 8 bases. Trimming cost V 7 bases and J 1 base; bases outside gene matches: 5. Per germline, CDR1 GTSNPN and CDR2 SVGIG (reference sequence). This CDR3 region has 13 residues. In DNA, the CDR3 is TGTGCCTTCTCCGGGACAGGGAACACTGAAGCTTTCTTT. It yields the protein CAFSGTGNTEAFF.

The genes are TRBV15 and TRBJ1-2; D possibly corresponds to TRBD1 (6 bases). Germline V CDR1 and CDR2: LNHNV, YYDKDF (reference sequence). The CDR3 is 13 residues long. V was trimmed by 9 bases and J by 3 bases, leaving 14 bases between them. The chain's CDR3 is CATRRGQYYGYTF. Written as DNA, the CDR3 is TGTGCCACTCGGCGTGGACAGTACTATGGCTACACCTTC.

On this clone itself: This specimen includes other DNA sequences encoding the same CDR3. The genes are TRBV6-5 and TRBJ2-1; perhaps TRBD1 as D (6 bases). The CDR3 totals 12 residues. Germline CDR1 MNHEY, CDR2 SVGAGI. V shed 2 bases and J shed 10 bases, with 9 bases lying between them. The chain's CDR3 is CASSYGGWEQFF. Here the CDR3 DNA reads TGTGCCAGCAGTTACGGGGGCTGGGAGCAGTTCTTC.

In its sample, this clone was seen a few times. The chain combines TRBV6-5 with TRBJ1-1; 9 nucleotides align to TRBD1. Germline-derived CDR1 and CDR2 are MNHEY and SVGAGI. CDR3 length equals 12 residues. The V gene end was trimmed by 4 bases and the J gene end by 8 bases; junction bases not matched to a gene: 2. The CDR3 loop reads CASSSTGGEAFF. For the CDR3, the DNA is TGTGCCAGCAGTTCTACAGGGGGCGAAGCTTTCTTT.

Only a few counts were recorded for this clone. The chain is built from TRBV9 and TRBJ2-1; 8 bases line up with TRBD2. The trim removed 4 bases at V and 1 base at J, leaving 7 bases unmatched. The CDR3 has 16 residues. The germline V gene encodes CDR1 SGDLS and CDR2 YYNGEE. DNA of the CDR3: TGTGCCAGCAGCCCGGGACTAGAAATTTCCTACAATGAGCAGTTCTTC. It encodes CASSPGLEISYNEQFF. Supplemented by reference TRBV9 and TRBJ2-1, the full variable domain reads DSGVTQTPKHLITATGQRVTLRCSPRSGDLSVYWYQQSLDQGLQFLIQYYNGEERAKGNILERFSAQQFPDLHSELNLSSLELGDSALYFCASSPGLEISYNEQFFGPGTRLTVL.

V and J are TRBV27 and TRBJ2-4, with 9 bases matching TRBD1. The CDR3 length is 14 residues. Germline V gives CDR1 MNHEY, CDR2 SMNVEV (reference sequence). Unmatched junction bases numbered 3, after V lost 5 bases and J lost 4 bases. This CDR3 reads CASSLTGGKNIQYF. The DNA for the CDR3 is TGTGCCAGCAGTCTGACAGGGGGGAAAAACATTCAGTACTTC.

The chain links TRBV19 to TRBJ1-2; tentatively, D is TRBD1 (6 bases). Germline lookup yields CDR1 LNHDA and CDR2 SQIVND (reference sequence). The CDR3 contains 13 residues. V lost 3 bases and J lost 3, with 8 bases in between. The CDR3 nucleotides read TGTGCCAGTAGTATTAAGGGGGACTATGGCTACACCTTC. Its protein is CASSIKGDYGYTF.

The chain links TRBV9 to TRBJ1-2; 11 nucleotides line up with TRBD1. This CDR3 comprises 17 residues. The J segment lost 3 bases and the V segment lost 4 bases, leaving 11 bases of the junction unmatched. The germline V gene has CDR1 SGDLS and CDR2 YYNGEE. The DNA of the CDR3 is TGTGCCAGCAGCCCCGCCGGACAGGGGGCTAGTCACTATGGCTACACCTTC. This translates into CASSPAGQGASHYGYTF.

This clone has a handful of counts. The same CDR3 can be traced to other DNA sequences in this sample. The genes are TRBV13 and TRBJ2-1; 8 bases match TRBD2. The CDR3 consists of 15 residues. V gave up 3 bases and J gave up 7 bases; unmatched junction bases: 8. Germline assignment: CDR1 PRHDT and CDR2 FYEKMQ (reference sequence). DNA of the CDR3: TGTGCCAGCAGCTTGGGGCTAGCGGGTGGAAATGAGCAGTTCTTC. Its protein is CASSLGLAGGNEQFF.

The chain couples TRBV6-5 to TRBJ2-7, with 7 bases that match TRBD2. The CDR3 runs to 14 residues. CDR1 and CDR2 from the germline V gene are MNHEY and SVGAGI. V lost 6 bases and J lost 3; bases outside the gene matches: 8. For the CDR3, the DNA is TGTGCCAGCAGCCCCCACGGGGAGGGCTACGAGCAGTACTTC. Its translation is CASSPHGEGYEQYF.

This clone has only one observation. This sequence joins TRBV7-2 and TRBJ2-1; 9 bases align to TRBD1. The CDR3 loop spans 15 amino acids. Germline V lookup: CDR1 SGHTA, CDR2 FQGNSA. With V trimmed by 4 bases and J by 4 bases, 5 bases remained unmatched. The DNA of the CDR3 is TGTGCCAGCAGCTCGGGACAGGGAGAATACAATGAGCAGTTCTTC. This encodes CASSSGQGEYNEQFF.

The rearrangement links TRBV4-1 to TRBJ1-5, with TRBD1 matching over 8 bases. In germline, CDR1 is MGHRA, CDR2 YSYEKL. The V segment lost 1 base and the J segment 5 bases; nucleotides outside the gene matches: 4. The CDR3 consists of 15 residues. The CDR3 spells CASSQVTGDHQPQHF. As DNA, the CDR3 is TGCGCCAGCAGCCAAGTGACAGGGGACCATCAGCCCCAGCATTTT.

This chain links TRBV13 with TRBJ2-2; no clear D. The germline gives CDR1 PRHDT, CDR2 FYEKMQ (reference sequence). The V end lost 0 bases, the J end lost 0 bases, and 8 bases lay between the germline ends. This CDR3 is 16 amino acids long. In DNA form, the CDR3 reads TGTGCCAGCAGCTTAGGCCTGAGTCCGAACACCGGGGAGCTGTTTTTT. Its protein is CASSLGLSPNTGELFF.

The rearrangement joins TRBV7-9 to TRBJ2-5, with D possibly being TRBD2 (6 bases). Trimming took 8 bases from V and 3 from J, leaving 19 bases between them. The CDR3 is 15 residues long. Germline lookup yields CDR1 SEHNR and CDR2 FQNEAQ (reference sequence). The CDR3 bases are TGTGCCAGCCTTGATACGGGACTGGGCAAAGAGACCCAGTACTTC. Encoded protein: CASLDTGLGKETQYF.

The rearrangement links TRBV14 to TRBJ2-3; the match to TRBD2 covers 9 bases. J was trimmed by 3 bases and V by 0 bases; bases with no gene match: 4. Germline CDR1 SGHDN, CDR2 FVKESK. The CDR3 is 16 residues long. The CDR3 here is CASSQEPSGITDTQYF. The CDR3 region has the DNA TGTGCCAGCAGCCAAGAGCCTAGCGGGATAACAGATACGCAGTATTTT.

This clone was picked up one time. The chain combines TRBV27 with TRBJ2-1; 12 bases are a match to TRBD2. CDR1 is MNHEY and CDR2 is SMNVEV in the germline V gene (reference sequence). This CDR3 spans 16 amino acids. Trimming removed 3 bases from V and 7 bases from J; junction bases left unmatched: 7. DNA for the CDR3: TGTGCCAGCAGTTTGAGACTAGCGGGAGAGGCTAATGAGCAGTTCTTC. Its translation is CASSLRLAGEANEQFF.

V is TRBV6-1 and J is TRBJ2-2, with 7 bases lining up with TRBD1. Germline-derived CDR1 and CDR2 are MNHNS and SASEGT. The CDR3 runs 13 residues. The ends lost 9 bases at V and 1 base at J; junction bases unmatched: 2. CDR3 bases: TGTGCCAGTAGGACAGGGAACACCGGGGAGCTGTTTTTT. This gives the protein CASRTGNTGELFF.

The DNA of the CDR3 is TGCAGCGTTGTCGGGACAAACACCGGGGAGCTGTTTTTT. Protein sequence: CSVVGTNTGELFF. V is TRBV29-1 and J is TRBJ2-2; weak D call: TRBD1 (6 bases). This CDR3 spans 13 amino acids. Germline CDR1 and CDR2: SQVTM and ANQGSEA. Trimming left V 4 bases short and J 2 bases short, with 8 bases between.

The chain employs TRBV14 and TRBJ2-3; maybe TRBD2 (5 bases). V dropped 2 bases and J dropped 2 bases, with 11 bases sitting between them. This CDR3 is built from 15 residues. CDR1 and CDR2 (germline): SGHDN, FVKESK. DNA of the CDR3: TGTGCCAGCAGCCAACAGCGGACCTACACAGATACGCAGTATTTT. It translates to CASSQQRTYTDTQYF.